These T cell receptor beta chains were read from a single sample in a study of vaccination and CD4 T cells after COVID-19. TCRdb called the PCR reads again in MiXCR, with one record for every CDR3 protein. This table holds 15,000 to 16,000 distinct CDR3 sequences, approximately 71% found once. This specimen consisted of CD4+ T cells from blood, obtained after SARS-CoV-2 vaccination. The source is a human donor who had recovered from COVID-19. CDR3s include the opening cysteine and the closing phenylalanine or tryptophan. D genes are given only for firm matches. The size of a clone is reported for some rows only, either as once, few or many, or as a class for expanded clones.

D gene: TRBD2
J gene: TRBJ2-7
clone size: .
V gene: TRBV2
CDR3 protein: CASRAGTSGREKPYEQYF
CDR3 DNA: TGTGCCAGCAGAGCCGGGACTAGCGGGAGGGAGAAACCCTACGAGCAGTACTTC

D gene: .
J gene: TRBJ1-4
clone size: .
V gene: TRBV20-1
CDR3 protein: CSARATAEDNEKLFF
CDR3 DNA: TGCAGTGCTAGGGCTACGGCAGAAGATAATGAAAAACTGTTTTTT

D gene: .
J gene: TRBJ2-5
clone size: .
V gene: TRBV5-8
CDR3 protein: CASSPGPGGAETQYF
CDR3 DNA: TGTGCCAGCAGCCCAGGGCCGGGGGGCGCGGAGACCCAGTACTTC

D gene: TRBD2
J gene: TRBJ2-7
clone size: .
V gene: TRBV7-2
CDR3 protein: CASSLAPGGYYEQYF
CDR3 DNA: TGTGCCAGCAGCTTAGCGCCGGGAGGATACTACGAGCAGTACTTC

D gene: .
J gene: TRBJ1-5
clone size: .
V gene: TRBV27
CDR3 protein: CASSWQGRQPQHF
CDR3 DNA: TGTGCCAGCAGTTGGCAGGGGCGGCAGCCCCAGCATTTT

D gene: .
J gene: TRBJ1-3
clone size: .
V gene: TRBV28
CDR3 protein: CASSFRGNTIYF
CDR3 DNA: TGTGCCAGCAGTTTTAGGGGAAACACCATATATTTT

D gene: .
J gene: TRBJ1-5
clone size: few
V gene: TRBV20-1
CDR3 protein: CSASRQGASNQPQHF
CDR3 DNA: TGCAGTGCTAGCCGCCAAGGGGCTAGCAATCAGCCCCAGCATTTT

D gene: .
J gene: TRBJ2-2
clone size: .
V gene: TRBV28
CDR3 protein: CASQPSWGFDTGELFF
CDR3 DNA: TGTGCCAGCCAACCCAGCTGGGGATTTGATACCGGGGAGCTGTTTTTT

D gene: TRBD2
J gene: TRBJ2-5
clone size: .
V gene: TRBV12-3/TRBV12-4
CDR3 protein: CASSPAGEETQYF
CDR3 DNA: TGTGCCAGCAGTCCAGCGGGGGAAGAGACCCAGTACTTC

D gene: .
J gene: TRBJ2-4
clone size: .
V gene: TRBV7-2
CDR3 protein: CASSSLILAKNIQYF
CDR3 DNA: TGTGCCAGCAGCTCCTTAATTCTGGCCAAAAACATTCAGTACTTC

D gene: .
J gene: TRBJ2-7
clone size: once
V gene: TRBV7-2
CDR3 protein: CASLGRSTGQLYEQYF
CDR3 DNA: TGTGCCAGCCTCGGGAGGTCAACGGGACAGCTCTACGAGCAGTACTTC

D gene: TRBD1
J gene: TRBJ2-7
clone size: few
V gene: TRBV20-1
CDR3 protein: CSARGTGLHEQYF
CDR3 DNA: TGCAGTGCTAGGGGGACAGGGCTGCACGAGCAGTACTTC

D gene: TRBD2
J gene: TRBJ2-3
clone size: few
V gene: TRBV20-1
CDR3 protein: CSARPGGTSGGTQYF
CDR3 DNA: TGCAGTGCTAGGCCAGGTGGGACTAGTGGAGGTACGCAGTATTTT

D gene: .
J gene: TRBJ2-5
clone size: .
V gene: TRBV7-6
CDR3 protein: CASSLLATKGETQYF
CDR3 DNA: TGTGCCAGCAGCTTGCTAGCGACAAAAGGGGAGACCCAGTACTTC

D gene: .
J gene: TRBJ2-3
clone size: .
V gene: TRBV5-4
CDR3 protein: CASSPGGGGTDTQYF
CDR3 DNA: TGTGCCAGCAGCCCAGGAGGAGGCGGGACAGATACGCAGTATTTT

D gene: .
J gene: TRBJ1-5
clone size: .
V gene: TRBV7-2
CDR3 protein: CASSWTGGANQPQHF
CDR3 DNA: TGTGCCAGCAGCTGGACTGGGGGGGCCAATCAGCCCCAGCATTTT

D gene: .
J gene: TRBJ1-5
clone size: .
V gene: TRBV20-1
CDR3 protein: CSARDRGISNQPQHF
CDR3 DNA: TGCAGTGCTAGAGATCGCGGGATTAGCAATCAGCCCCAGCATTTT

D gene: .
J gene: TRBJ1-5
clone size: .
V gene: TRBV20-1
CDR3 protein: CSASQGIPHSNQPQHF
CDR3 DNA: TGCAGTGCTTCCCAGGGCATTCCGCATAGCAATCAGCCCCAGCATTTT